This TCR beta chain was recorded in a study of metastatic and nonmetastatic thyroid tumors. Background on the study: From malignant and benign thyroid patients, repertoires in blood and in tumor or nodule tissue were compared.

By share, this clone ranks as medium-sized. No antigen is known for it. Between the trimmed V and J ends, which lost 4 bases and 1 base, there was a span of 7 bases. Germline V CDR1 and CDR2: SGHAT, FQNNGV. The CDR3 has 13 residues. No patient had received any treatment before thyroid surgery. In the study's own analysis: A classifier of distant metastasis in papillary thyroid cancer was built from CDR3 differences (across clinicopathological groups). TCRdb reprocessed the PCR reads using MiXCR. TCRdb, not the original authors, processed these V and J calls. The sample lists 7,700 or so clones, around a third occurring once. The study's findings and limits: In both blood and tumor samples, TCR beta diversity was reported significantly higher for malignant than benign nodules.

Sequencing was performed on tumor tissue. The chain uses TRBV11-2 and TRBJ1-1; D is unclear. The sequence came from a female donor with papillary thyroid cancer or a benign thyroid nodule (not recorded which). Some clones in this sample may be carry-over from other donors' samples. In DNA form, the CDR3 reads TGTGCCAGCAGCTCAGACTGGAACACTGAAGCTTTCTTT. As protein: CASSSDWNTEAFF.